This is a list of T cell receptor beta chains from one sample in a study of T cell changes during pregnancy in multiple sclerosis. Sequencing used immunoSEQ multiplex PCR; TCRdb keeps in-frame clones, though not all of them. Here the sample spans around 38,000 clones, about 92% being singletons. The sample consisted of CD8+ T cells from peripheral blood mononuclear cells, taken in the third trimester of pregnancy. The receptors stem from a female donor with multiple sclerosis, enrolled in a pregnancy study. Each CDR3 is given with its conserved first and last residue. D genes are given only for firm matches. Clone size, where shown, is once, few, many, or a class for clones that have expanded.

j_call	v_call	clone_size	d_call	cdr3_nt	cdr3_aa
TRBJ1-2	TRBV27	.	.	TGTGCCAGCAGTACGACATGGGAGAACTATGGCTACACCTTC	CASSTTWENYGYTF
TRBJ2-5	TRBV7-3	once	TRBD2	TGTGCCAGCAGCGGGGGGACTAGCGGAGAGACCCAGTACTTC	CASSGGTSGETQYF
TRBJ2-1	TRBV6-1	.	.	TGTGCCAGCAGTGAAGAAGCGGGCTCCTACAATGAGCAGTTCTTC	CASSEEAGSYNEQFF
TRBJ2-1	TRBV7-6	.	TRBD2	TGTGCCAGCAGCCCGAGGACTAGCGGGAGTTGGGAGCAGTTCTTC	CASSPRTSGSWEQFF
TRBJ2-7	TRBV29-1	.	.	TGCAGCGTTGCGGGCAGGGCAGCAGGCGAGCAGTACTTC	CSVAGRAAGEQYF
TRBJ1-6	TRBV6-6	.	.	TGTGCCAGCACCTCGACGGGGGGTAATTCACCCCTCCACTTT	CASTSTGGNSPLHF
TRBJ2-7	TRBV27	.	.	TGTGCCAGCAGTCCTGACACGGCCATGGGCGAGCAGTACTTC	CASSPDTAMGEQYF
TRBJ2-1	TRBV4-3	.	TRBD2	TGCGCCAGCAGCCACGAGACTAGCGGTGCCTACAATGAGCAGTTCTTC	CASSHETSGAYNEQFF
TRBJ2-1	TRBV27	once	TRBD2	TGTGCCAGCAGTAGGGTTACGCGGGAGTATGGCGATGAGCAGTTCTTC	CASSRVTREYGDEQFF
TRBJ2-1	TRBV5-1	.	TRBD2	TGCGCCAGCAGCTTGGTGATAGCTAGCGGGTACAATGAGCAGTTCTTC	CASSLVIASGYNEQFF
TRBJ2-5	TRBV11-2	.	.	TGTGCCAGCAGCTTAGCCCCGGCCGGGCAGGGGGGAGGTGAGACCCAGTACTTC	CASSLAPAGQGGGETQYF
TRBJ2-2	TRBV29-1	.	TRBD2	TGCAGCGTTGCGGGGGGGCCGAACACCGGGGAGCTGTTTTTT	CSVAGGPNTGELFF
TRBJ2-5	TRBV28	.	.	TGTGCCAGCAGTTTTAGCGGAGAAGAGACCCAGTACTTC	CASSFSGEETQYF
TRBJ2-1	TRBV6-6	.	.	TGTGCCAGCAGTTACTCGCGGAGGAATGAGCAGTTCTTC	CASSYSRRNEQFF
TRBJ2-1	TRBV10-1	once	TRBD2	TGCGCCAGCTTGCAACCACGGGAGGGCCGCTACAATGAGCAGTTCTTC	CASLQPREGRYNEQFF
TRBJ2-3	TRBV7-6	once	.	TGTGCCAGCAGCTTAGCGGACTACCGGGGCACAGATACGCAGTATTTT	CASSLADYRGTDTQYF
TRBJ2-5	TRBV4-1	.	.	TGCGCCAGCAGCCAAGATACGACAGGCCAAGAGACCCAGTACTTC	CASSQDTTGQETQYF
TRBJ2-7	TRBV6-5	.	TRBD2	TGTGCCAGCAGGTTCTCGAGCGGGAGATTTGGCGAGCAGTACTTC	CASRFSSGRFGEQYF
TRBJ1-1	TRBV6-5	.	.	TGTGCCAGCAGGGGACACGTGAACACTGAAGCTTTCTTT	CASRGHVNTEAFF
TRBJ1-1	TRBV6-5	.	.	TGTGCCAGCAGTTACTTTAAGAGAAATACTGAAGCTTTCTTT	CASSYFKRNTEAFF
TRBJ2-1	TRBV5-4	.	TRBD2	TGTGCCAGCAGCTTACTAGCGGGAGATGATGAGCAGTTCTTC	CASSLLAGDDEQFF
TRBJ2-4	TRBV6-5	.	.	TGTGCCAGCAGTTCGACAGGAGGTTCCAAAAACATTCAGTACTTC	CASSSTGGSKNIQYF
TRBJ2-1	TRBV27	.	.	TGTGCCAGCAGTACACGACTCAGCTCCTACAATGAGCAGTTCTTC	CASSTRLSSYNEQFF
TRBJ2-7	TRBV7-9	.	.	TGTGCCAGCAGCTCGGGGGACAGCTCCTACGAGCAGTACTTC	CASSSGDSSYEQYF
TRBJ1-3	TRBV6-1	.	.	TGTGCCAGCAGTGATTGGTCGGCTGGAAACACCATATATTTT	CASSDWSAGNTIYF
TRBJ1-5	TRBV11-2	.	.	TGTGCCAGCAGCTTAGACGACAGCTATAGCAATCAGCCCCAGCATTTT	CASSLDDSYSNQPQHF
TRBJ2-5	TRBV9	.	TRBD2	TGTGCCAGCAGCGCCCCAGCGGGAGGGGATGAGACCCAGTACTTC	CASSAPAGGDETQYF
TRBJ2-7	TRBV4-3	.	.	TGCGCCAGCAGCCAAGAAAGGGAGCTCTCCTACGAGCAGTACTTC	CASSQERELSYEQYF
TRBJ2-7	TRBV11-1	.	TRBD2	TGTGCCAGCAGCCTCGGTGGCCGACTAGCGGGAGCCTACGAGCAGTACTTC	CASSLGGRLAGAYEQYF
TRBJ1-6	TRBV6-6	.	TRBD1	TGTGCCAGCAGTTACCTGACAGGGGACGGCTCACCCCTCCACTTT	CASSYLTGDGSPLHF
TRBJ2-1	TRBV5-4	.	.	TGTGCCAGCAGCATACCACCAGCGAATGAGCAGTTCTTC	CASSIPPANEQFF
TRBJ1-5	TRBV6-1	.	TRBD1	TGTGCCAGCAGTGAAAGGCCAGGACAGGCCGAACTCTATCAGCCCCAGCATTTT	CASSERPGQAELYQPQHF
TRBJ2-7	TRBV21-1	.	.	TGTGCCAGCAGCAAAGCCCACCTCAGGGTTGGCTACGAGCAGTACTTC	CASSKAHLRVGYEQYF
TRBJ1-2	TRBV2	.	.	TGTGCCAGCAGCCCGCGGGGTCCAGTCTCCTATGGCTACACCTTC	CASSPRGPVSYGYTF
TRBJ1-2	TRBV19	.	.	TGTGCCAGTAGTATCGGCAGGGGCTATGGCTACACCTTC	CASSIGRGYGYTF
TRBJ2-2	TRBV7-6	.	.	TGTGCCAGCAGCGCCCGTTTCGGAGACACCGGGGAGCTGTTTTTT	CASSARFGDTGELFF
TRBJ1-2	TRBV6-5	.	.	TGTGCCAGCAGTCGCAACGGGACACCAAATGGCTACACCTTC	CASSRNGTPNGYTF
TRBJ2-1	TRBV27	.	.	TGTGCCAGCAGTTTTGGAGGCCACAATGAGCAGTTCTTC	CASSFGGHNEQFF
TRBJ2-1	TRBV7-9	.	TRBD2	TGTGCCAGCAGCTCCACAAAGAGGCTAGCGGGTTACAATGAGCAGTTCTTC	CASSSTKRLAGYNEQFF
TRBJ2-1	TRBV19	.	TRBD2	TGTGCCAGTAGTCGAAATACCGGGACTAGCGCAAACAATGAGCAGTTCTTC	CASSRNTGTSANNEQFF
TRBJ1-4	TRBV7-9	.	.	TGTGCCAGCAGCACAGGTTGGGAAAAACTGTTTTTT	CASSTGWEKLFF
TRBJ2-5	TRBV9	.	TRBD2	TGTGCCAGCAGCGACCAAGCGGGGATGCAAGAGACCCAGTACTTC	CASSDQAGMQETQYF
TRBJ1-1	TRBV7-9	.	.	TGTGCCAGCAGACCCCGGGGGGGCACTGAAGCTTTCTTT	CASRPRGGTEAFF
TRBJ2-1	TRBV7-2	.	.	TGTGCCAGCAGCTTCATGTCCTACAATGAGCAGTTCTTC	CASSFMSYNEQFF
TRBJ2-5	TRBV28	.	TRBD1	TGTGCCAGCAGTAGGGGACAGGGTGAAAAAAAGACCCAGTACTTC	CASSRGQGEKKTQYF
TRBJ2-6	TRBV6-1	few	TRBD2	TGTGCCAGCAGTGAATGGGGGGGGGACGGGGCCAACGTCCTGACTTTC	CASSEWGGDGANVLTF
TRBJ2-3	TRBV7-2	.	TRBD2	TGTGCCAGCAGCTTAGAACTAGCGGTGACAGGCACAGATACGCAGTATTTT	CASSLELAVTGTDTQYF
TRBJ2-1	TRBV4-3	.	TRBD2	TGCGCCAGCAGCCAAGACTCGATAGCGGGATGGCGCGATGAGCAGTTCTTC	CASSQDSIAGWRDEQFF